This T cell receptor (beta chain) was sequenced in a study of long-term antiretroviral therapy in people with HIV (dated by TCRdb to between 2021 and 2022). In the study overall: The earliest samples were collected approximately a decade before the 2015 WHO recommendation for immediate ART, a period when ART was typically delayed until CD4 counts fell. This retrospective serial study examined whether starting ART and sustained HIV suppression were associated with changes in the composition and diversity of the TRB repertoire in peripheral blood. Of the approximately 28 participants with HIV, roughly 10 were female. No cross-contamination during QIAcube processing turned up in test extractions that ran a monoclonal T-cell line alongside 33 polyclonal samples. A total of 150 to 200 cryopreserved PBMC samples were contributed to the cohort by 30 adults with confirmed HIV infection, with samples collected serially over a mean of roughly six years (range 1-12). The investigation overall reported the following: The samples span the years 2004 to 2017, and the ART regimens used may be less effective than current regimens. Inferences about post-ART repertoire changes were limited because no data were available on ART adherence, viral resistance or therapy changes. Starting ART was linked to a significant rise in TRB diversity, yet even after long-term ART the diversity remained significantly lower than in transplant donor controls. Unsorted PBMC were profiled instead of sorted CD4+ and CD8+ T cells because pre-ART samples had limited cell numbers. Since PBMC availability was limited, sequencing covered only the TCR beta chain, with no alpha chain pairing. Expanded TRB clones identified before ART initiation dominated the repertoire across all time points, though the dominance fluctuated and decreased in many PLHIV after ART. Narrower CDR3 length ranges were observed in HIV repertoires than in controls, and an antigen-experienced repertoire with only a slight naive shift after ART was suggested by the network structure.

To be included, a participant needed at least one PBMC sample from before ART initiation plus at least two post-ART samples. Treatment was received in the United States of America by all participants with HIV. Before DNA extraction, cryopreserved samples of roughly 0.85-10 million PBMC were thawed and washed. At the time of the earliest PBMC sample for each participant with HIV, ages ranged from about 20 to 54 years. Per participant, PBMC samples came from 1-4 timepoints prior to ART initiation and 2-8 timepoints following ART initiation, for a median of 7 samples. For every participant, serial HIV viral load, CD4+ T-cell count, ART history and demographic data were obtained. Using a Qiagen kit on a QIAcube, genomic DNA was extracted from unsorted PBMC, with samples processed in batches of 12. CDR1 and CDR2 (SGHNT, YYREEE) derive from the germline V gene (reference sequence). V lost 4 bases and J lost 2 bases; the stretch between them is 13 bases long. CDR3 length: 15 amino acids, cysteine to phenylalanine. Of the read, only the CDR3 DNA is kept; its 45 bases are in frame from base 1.

Note on this clone: Its antigen remains unidentified. There are no base qualities to consult, and no much larger clone falls within one base.

The immunoSEQ hsTCRB v3.0 assay was used at survey level resolution to sequence the TRB variable region. TRB sequencing targeted a depth of roughly 35,000-50,000 T-cell genomes per sample. An Illumina MiSeq with a v3 150-cycle kit was used to sequence the pooled TRB libraries. The study's processing was this. Repertoire analysis ran in R within a reproducible Nextflow workflow covering QC, data transformation and analysis. LymphoSeq2, an R package for exploring AIRR-Seq data, was used to implement the custom analyses. After excluding a handful of samples that yielded fewer than 5000 total TRB sequences, fewer than 200 HIV repertoires remained for analysis. Of the roughly 180 retained HIV repertoires, some 60 were collected before and 120 to 130 after ART initiation. Each repertoire was downsampled to 5000 TRB nucleotide sequences, and summary statistics were averaged across 100 downsampling iterations. TRB sequences were retained for analysis only if CDR3 regions of at least seven amino acids were present. Two measures captured diversity: a Shannon entropy-derived clonality score and the Gini coefficient. In repertoire networks, the top 5000 CDR3 amino acid sequences were linked whenever an edit distance of one separated two sequences. For TRB CDR3 amino acid sequences, antigen specificity groups and MHC restriction were predicted with GLIPH2. CDR3 amino acid sequences were matched against VDJdb and McPAS-TCR to flag known CMV, EBV, HIV or tissue antigen associations. Pre-ART, post-ART and control groups were compared with Wilcoxon signed-rank tests and Holm-Bonferroni correction. TCRdb carries this immuneACCESS record with in-frame sequences only. Its versions omit some clonotypes, under half of them owing to an unresolved V gene in the studies checked, with the rest unexplained. That table is the source of V, J and clone size, and D and trimming were worked out from the DNA. This sample gives roughly 28,000 clones in total; 90% to 95% of them show up just once. The ten largest clonotypes hold less than 10% of the sample.

Sequenced here: unsorted PBMCs, sampled more than 6 years after starting antiretroviral therapy. The rearrangement combines TRBV5-4 with TRBJ2-1, with the D assignment possibly TRBD1 or TRBD2, given 5 matching bases for each. The receptor was isolated from a man in his thirties or forties with HIV. The DNA sequence reads TGTGCCAGCAGCCCTGGGACGGGTACCTACAATGAGCAGTTCTTC. Translated, this gives CASSPGTGTYNEQFF.